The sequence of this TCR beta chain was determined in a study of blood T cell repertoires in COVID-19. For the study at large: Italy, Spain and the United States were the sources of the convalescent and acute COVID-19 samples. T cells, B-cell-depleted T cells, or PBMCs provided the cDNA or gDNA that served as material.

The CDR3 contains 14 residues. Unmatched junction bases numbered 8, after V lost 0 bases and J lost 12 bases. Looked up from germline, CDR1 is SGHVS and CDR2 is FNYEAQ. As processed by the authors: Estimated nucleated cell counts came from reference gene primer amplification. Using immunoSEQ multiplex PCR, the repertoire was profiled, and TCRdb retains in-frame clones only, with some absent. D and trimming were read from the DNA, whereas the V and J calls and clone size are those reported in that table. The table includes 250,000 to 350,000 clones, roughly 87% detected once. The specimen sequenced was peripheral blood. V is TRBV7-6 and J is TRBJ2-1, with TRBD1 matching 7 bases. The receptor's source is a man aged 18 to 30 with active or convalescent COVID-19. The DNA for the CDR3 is TGTGCCAGCAGCTTAGCAGGGCCTTCAGGGGGGCAGTTCTTC. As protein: CASSLAGPSGGQFF.